These 9 T cell receptor beta chains originate from one sample sequenced in a study of blood T cell repertoires in COVID-19. Generated by immunoSEQ multiplex PCR, the TCRdb table keeps only in-frame clones and is missing some. The sample shows around 300,000 clones, 80% to 90% of them seen only once. Sample: peripheral blood. The receptors originated from a man aged 30-40 years with active or convalescent COVID-19.

The chain has TRBV6-1 and TRBJ2-2; 9 positions match TRBD1. Germline V gene lookup returns CDR1 MNHNS and CDR2 SASEGT. The CDR3 is made up of 17 amino acids. Trimming at V came to 4 bases and at J to 1 base, leaving 7 bases not matched to a gene. The CDR3 protein is CASSGARQGGNTGELFF. CDR3 DNA sequence: TGTGCCAGCAGTGGGGCGAGACAGGGGGGGAACACCGGGGAGCTGTTTTTT.

The chain recombines TRBV7-9 with TRBJ2-7; 9 positions match TRBD1. The V and J ends lost 7 bases and 3 bases, in that order; junction bases with no gene match: 7. This CDR3 contains 14 residues. CDR1 is SEHNR, CDR2 FQNEAQ, per germline (reference sequence). CDR3 coding DNA: TGTGCCAGCAAGACAGGGGGGGACTACTACGAGCAGTACTTC. Its protein is CASKTGGDYYEQYF.

The rearrangement uses TRBV5-5 and TRBJ2-4, with a possible D match to TRBD2 (6 bases). Deletions cut 6 bases from V and 9 bases from J, with 16 bases between. The CDR3 extends over 13 amino acids. From germline, CDR1 is SGHKS and CDR2 YYEKEE (reference sequence). CDR3 DNA: TGTGCCAGCACCTCGTCGGGGGTCAGCATTCAGTACTTC. Protein product: CASTSSGVSIQYF.

The chain links TRBV7-3 to TRBJ2-3; tentative D call: TRBD2 (6 bases). The CDR3 is made up of 14 amino acids. Trimming cost V 5 bases and J 2 bases, with 11 bases left between them. Germline V gives CDR1 SGHTA, CDR2 FQGTGA. CDR3 amino acids: CASSPLANTDTQYF. CDR3 nucleotides: TGTGCCAGCAGCCCGCTAGCGAACACAGATACGCAGTATTTT.

This clone appeared a few times. The chain uses TRBV30 and TRBJ1-5; D may be TRBD1 (5 bases). The germline CDR1 and CDR2 sequences are GTSNPN and SVGIG (reference sequence). This CDR3 comprises 15 residues. V lost 0 bases, J lost 5 bases, and 14 bases lay in between. The DNA of the CDR3 is TGTGCCTGGAGTGTAGGGGTTGGAAGCTATCAGCCCCAGCATTTT. Protein sequence: CAWSVGVGSYQPQHF.

This chain uses TRBV24-1 with TRBJ2-1; D perhaps matches TRBD2 (6 bases). Germline lookup yields CDR1 KGHDR and CDR2 SFDVKD. The CDR3 is 15 residues long. V was clipped by 5 bases and J by 4 bases, with 14 bases between them. The CDR3, as DNA: TGTGCCACCAGTGTAGTCGGAGGGGCGTACAATGAGCAGTTCTTC. Its translation: CATSVVGGAYNEQFF.

The sample holds one count of this clone. The chain employs TRBV18 and TRBJ2-5; 13 positions agree with TRBD2. Germline V CDR1 and CDR2: KGHSH, LQKENI. V shed 3 bases, J shed 0 bases, and the junction held 7 bases outside the gene matches. This CDR3 spans 18 amino acids. CDR3: CASSPTGTSGEYQETQYF. The DNA for the CDR3 is TGTGCCAGCTCACCCACCGGGACTAGCGGGGAGTACCAAGAGACCCAGTACTTC.

This clone is a singleton in its sample. The chain is built from TRBV4-2 and TRBJ2-7; D perhaps matches TRBD1 (5 bases). CDR1 and CDR2 from the germline V gene are LGHNA and YNFKEQ. This CDR3 contains 22 residues. Trimming removed 6 bases from V and 0 bases from J, with 36 bases in between. DNA for the CDR3: TGTGCCAGCAGTCAAACAAGACCCGAAAGGGGCTGGACCGGACCCTTCTCCTACGAGCAGTACTTC. Protein product: CASSQTRPERGWTGPFSYEQYF.

V usage is TRBV6-5 and J usage is TRBJ1-6, with D perhaps matching TRBD1 (5 bases). Trimming shortened V by 0 bases and J by 3 bases, and 9 bases separated the two germline ends. Germline loops: CDR1 MNHEY, CDR2 SVGAGI. The CDR3 spans 16 residues. CDR3 protein: CASSYSGGGYNSPLHF. CDR3 in DNA: TGTGCCAGCAGTTACTCGGGGGGGGGCTATAATTCACCCCTCCACTTT.